Listed below are T cell receptor beta chains from one sample, sequenced in a study of cytomegalovirus exposure and HLA in healthy donors. Libraries were prepared by immunoSEQ multiplex PCR; TCRdb keeps only in-frame clonotypes and omits some of them. The sample holds about 130,000 clones, 80% seen once. The sample taken for sequencing was PBMCs. The receptor set was obtained from a man aged 25 to 40 in good health and CMV-seronegative. CDR3s include the opening cysteine and the closing phenylalanine or tryptophan. A D gene is named only where the DNA matches it firmly. For some rows the clone size is stated as once, few or many, or as a class when expanded; others skip it.

CDR3 length	J gene	V gene	D gene	clone size	CDR3 protein	CDR3 DNA
14	TRBJ1-3	TRBV6-6	TRBD1	NA	CASSDRVPGNTIYF	TGTGCCAGCAGCGACAGGGTCCCCGGAAACACCATATATTTT
14	TRBJ1-5	TRBV10-3	NA	NA	CAISEGSEEGPQHF	TGTGCCATCAGTGAGGGGTCAGAGGAAGGGCCCCAGCATTTT
14	TRBJ2-7	TRBV19	NA	NA	CASSIQGGGREQYF	TGTGCCAGTAGTATACAGGGCGGAGGGCGCGAGCAGTACTTC
13	TRBJ2-5	TRBV9	TRBD1	NA	CASSWTGVETQYF	TGTGCCAGCAGCTGGACAGGGGTTGAGACCCAGTACTTC
18	TRBJ2-7	TRBV11-3	NA	NA	CASSLDNLRKTHSYEQYF	TGTGCCAGCAGCTTAGATAATCTGCGGAAAACCCACTCCTACGAGCAGTACTTC
16	TRBJ2-7	TRBV4-1	TRBD1	NA	CASSQAGTGSSYEQYF	TGCGCCAGCAGCCAAGCCGGGACAGGGAGCTCCTACGAGCAGTACTTC
19	TRBJ2-2	TRBV5-1	TRBD1	NA	CASSLVGTGVMWAYGELFF	TGCGCCAGCAGCTTGGTTGGGACAGGGGTTATGTGGGCTTACGGGGAGCTGTTTTTT
17	TRBJ2-2	TRBV4-2	TRBD1	NA	CASSQDSRRGLTGELFF	TGTGCCAGCAGCCAAGATTCCCGCAGGGGGCTAACCGGGGAGCTGTTTTTT
13	TRBJ1-5	TRBV6-1	NA	NA	CASSTVQDQPQHF	TGTGCCAGCAGCACAGTGCAGGATCAGCCCCAGCATTTT
14	TRBJ2-1	TRBV18	NA	NA	CASSRDSGGNEQFF	TGTGCCAGCTCGCGGGACTCAGGAGGGAATGAGCAGTTCTTC
15	TRBJ2-1	TRBV7-2	NA	NA	CASSPLGASYNEQFF	TGTGCCAGCAGCCCATTGGGGGCCTCCTACAATGAGCAGTTCTTC
14	TRBJ1-1	TRBV15	TRBD1	NA	CATSARTGRTEAFF	TGTGCCACCAGCGCCCGGACAGGGCGCACTGAAGCTTTCTTT
15	TRBJ1-3	TRBV7-9	TRBD1	NA	CASSPIVGTGNTIYF	TGTGCCAGCAGCCCAATCGTCGGGACAGGGAACACCATATATTTT
14	TRBJ1-4	TRBV28	NA	NA	CASREGGTNEKLFF	TGTGCCAGCAGAGAGGGTGGCACTAATGAAAAACTGTTTTTT
15	TRBJ2-3	TRBV19	TRBD1	NA	CASRDGQGSTDTQYF	TGTGCCAGTAGAGACGGACAGGGGAGCACAGATACGCAGTATTTT
17	TRBJ2-2	TRBV18	TRBD2	NA	CASSTWEGLASTGELFF	TGTGCCAGCTCAACATGGGAGGGACTAGCGTCAACCGGGGAGCTGTTTTTT
14	TRBJ1-4	TRBV19	NA	once	CASSYLPGREKLFF	TGTGCCAGCAGTTACCTGCCTGGGAGAGAAAAACTGTTTTTT
13	TRBJ2-2	TRBV9	NA	NA	CASSVEGAGELFF	TGTGCCAGCAGCGTAGAGGGGGCCGGGGAGCTGTTTTTT
13	TRBJ2-7	TRBV7-7	NA	NA	CASSLSGTTEQYF	TGTGCTAGCAGCTTATCCGGGACAACCGAGCAGTACTTC
14	TRBJ2-7	TRBV5-6	NA	NA	CASSGEQRIYEQYF	TGTGCCAGCTCCGGGGAGCAGCGGATCTACGAGCAGTACTTC
19	TRBJ2-5	TRBV29-1	NA	NA	CSVDFNSVTGRFPGETQYF	TGCAGCGTTGATTTTAATTCGGTGACAGGGAGGTTTCCAGGAGAGACCCAGTACTTC
13	TRBJ2-7	TRBV2	NA	NA	CASTGDSYYEQYF	TGTGCCAGCACCGGGGACTCATACTACGAGCAGTACTTC
15	TRBJ1-2	TRBV9	NA	NA	CASSPDSRTNYGYTF	TGTGCCAGCAGCCCAGACAGTAGAACTAACTATGGCTACACCTTC
16	TRBJ2-1	TRBV10-1	TRBD1	NA	CASSPVTGGSYNEQFF	TGCGCCAGCAGCCCCGTGACAGGGGGCTCCTACAATGAGCAGTTCTTC
14	TRBJ2-7	TRBV7-8	NA	NA	CASSLGVGPYEQYF	TGTGCCAGCAGCTTAGGGGTGGGCCCCTACGAGCAGTACTTC
16	TRBJ2-1	TRBV11-2	NA	NA	CASSFPPGVRNNEQFF	TGTGCCAGCAGCTTCCCCCCGGGAGTACGGAACAATGAGCAGTTCTTC
15	TRBJ1-5	TRBV28	NA	NA	CASSPTRYSNQPQHF	TGTGCCAGCAGTCCAACCCGCTATAGCAATCAGCCCCAGCATTTT
16	TRBJ2-2	TRBV5-1	TRBD1	once	CASSFTGGLLAGELFF	TGCGCCAGCAGCTTCACAGGGGGCTTACTTGCCGGGGAGCTGTTTTTT
13	TRBJ2-3	TRBV7-6	NA	NA	CASSFQDTDTQYF	TGTGCCAGCAGCTTTCAGGACACAGATACGCAGTATTTT
17	TRBJ2-7	TRBV7-8	TRBD2	NA	CASSPRGGLAEDYEQYF	TGTGCCAGCAGTCCCAGGGGGGGACTAGCGGAAGATTACGAGCAGTACTTC
15	TRBJ1-1	TRBV7-9	NA	NA	CASSLSSGGDTEAFF	TGTGCCAGCAGCTTAAGTTCGGGGGGGGACACTGAAGCTTTCTTT
15	TRBJ2-5	TRBV9	TRBD1	NA	CASSIQGAAQETQYF	TGTGCCAGCAGCATCCAGGGGGCCGCCCAAGAGACCCAGTACTTC
14	TRBJ1-1	TRBV5-1	NA	NA	CASSLVTIREEAFF	TGCGCCAGCAGCTTGGTGACAATAAGAGAAGAAGCTTTCTTT